This TCR beta chain was profiled in a study of T cells in Graves' hyperthyroidism and ophthalmopathy. Study-wide results and caveats: In validation, the model predicted ophthalmopathy. These predictions came a median roughly seven months before onset.

For this clonotype: What it binds is not known.

The CDR3 has 15 amino acids. V was pared by 10 bases and J by 2 bases, with 18 bases between. Orbital computed tomography, thyroid ultrasound, serum thyroxine and TRAb, and clinical symptoms together informed the diagnoses. RNA transcripts provided the source from which TCR beta CDR3 regions were amplified. In the first-round RT-PCR of the TCR CDR3, the HTBI primer set was used. TCRdb reprocessed the multiplex PCR reads with MiXCR, giving one entry per CDR3 protein. This sample yields about 720,000 distinct CDR3 sequences, of which about 17% are seen a single time; 8.4% belongs to the top ten. The source is a man younger than 35 with Graves' hyperthyroidism. Sequencing was performed on blood. The chain is built from TRBV12-3 or TRBV12-4 and TRBJ2-1; possible D gene TRBD2, 6 bases. The CDR3 DNA reads TGTGCCACCGACCTGGGAGGAGGTCCCTACAATGAGCAGTTCTTC. It translates to CATDLGGGPYNEQFF.